Sequencing of this T cell receptor beta chain was carried out in a study of blood T cells in healthy people across ages. Across the whole study: When template switching was applied, about one barcoded beta molecule was captured per two T cells.

In germline, CDR1 is SQVTM, CDR2 ANQGSEA. Unmatched junction bases numbered 10, after V lost 4 bases and J lost 7 bases. This CDR3 has 15 residues. As for this clonotype: What it binds is unknown.

Findings and limits, study-wide: Since the PBMCs were unsorted, naive and antigen-experienced cells could not be conclusively compared. In long-lived donors, naive CD4+ cell counts and diversity exceeded those of aged donors. Strong correlation existed between TCR beta diversity and naive T cell percentage.

For the second PCR, which ran for 7 to 11 cycles, a sample-barcoded 5' primer and a J-beta primer mix were used. TCRdb itself ran the 5' RACE reads through MiXCR, one entry per CDR3 protein. The sample holds 800,000 or so distinct CDR3 sequences, approximately 67% seen once. The chain employs TRBV29-1 and TRBJ2-2; 9 nucleotides line up with TRBD2. The TCR was taken from a man aged 25 to 40 in good health. What was sequenced was blood. CDR3 in amino acids: CSVGLAGGQGGELFF. CDR3 DNA sequence: TGCAGCGTTGGGCTGGCGGGGGGGCAAGGCGGGGAGCTGTTTTTT.